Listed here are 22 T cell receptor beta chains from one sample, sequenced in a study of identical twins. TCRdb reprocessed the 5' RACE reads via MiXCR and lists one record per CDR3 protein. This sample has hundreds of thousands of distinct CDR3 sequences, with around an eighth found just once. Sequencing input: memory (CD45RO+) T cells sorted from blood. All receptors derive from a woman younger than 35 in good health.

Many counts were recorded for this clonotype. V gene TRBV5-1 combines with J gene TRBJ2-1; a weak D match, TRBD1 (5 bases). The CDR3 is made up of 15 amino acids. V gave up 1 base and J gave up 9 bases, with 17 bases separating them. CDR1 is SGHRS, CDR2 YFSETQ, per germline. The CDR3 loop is CASSLFGGHIGEQFF. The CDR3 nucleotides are TGCGCCAGCAGCTTGTTCGGCGGACATATAGGTGAGCAGTTCTTC.

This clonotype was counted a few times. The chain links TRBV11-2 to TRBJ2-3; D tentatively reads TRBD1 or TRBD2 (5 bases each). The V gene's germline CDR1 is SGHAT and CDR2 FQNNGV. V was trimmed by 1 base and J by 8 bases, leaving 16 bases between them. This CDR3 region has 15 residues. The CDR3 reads CASSLVLAGAPTQYF. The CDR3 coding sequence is TGTGCCAGCAGCTTAGTGCTTGCCGGGGCTCCTACGCAGTATTTT.

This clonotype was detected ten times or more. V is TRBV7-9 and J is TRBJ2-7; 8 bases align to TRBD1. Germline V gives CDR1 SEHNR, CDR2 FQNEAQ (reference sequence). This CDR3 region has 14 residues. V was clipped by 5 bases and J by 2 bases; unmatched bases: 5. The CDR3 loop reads CASSPGQGTYEQYF. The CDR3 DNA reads TGTGCCAGCAGCCCCGGACAGGGAACCTACGAGCAGTACTTC. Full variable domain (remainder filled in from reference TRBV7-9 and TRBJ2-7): DTGVSQNPRHKITKRGQNVTFRCDPISEHNRLYWYRQTLGQGPEFLTYFQNEAQLEKSRLLSDRFSAERPKGSFSTLEIQRTEQGDSAMYLCASSPGQGTYEQYFGPGTRLTVT.

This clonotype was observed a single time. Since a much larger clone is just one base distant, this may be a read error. The CDR3 DNA reads TGCAGTGCTCCAGCTGGGGGGACTAATGAAAAACTGTTTTTT. It specifies CSAPAGGTNEKLFF. The chain recombines TRBV20-1 with TRBJ1-4, with D maybe TRBD1 (5 bases). There are 14 residues in the CDR3. V was clipped by 5 bases and J by 2 bases, with 12 bases between them. Germline CDR1 is DFQATT and CDR2 is SNEGSKA (reference sequence).

The CDR3 coding sequence is TGCGCCAGCAGGCTAGCGGGGAGAAGCGAGCAGTACTTC. This codes for CASRLAGRSEQYF. The chain employs TRBV5-1 and TRBJ2-7; 9 bases match TRBD2. In germline, CDR1 is SGHRS, CDR2 YFSETQ. The V segment lost 5 bases and the J segment 6 bases; nucleotides outside the gene matches: 6. This CDR3 is built from 13 residues.

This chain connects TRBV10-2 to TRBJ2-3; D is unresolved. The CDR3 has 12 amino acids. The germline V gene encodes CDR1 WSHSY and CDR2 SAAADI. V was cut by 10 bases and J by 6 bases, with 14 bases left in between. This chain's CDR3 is CAILPLGDTQYF. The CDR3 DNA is TGCGCCATCCTACCATTGGGGGATACGCAGTATTTT.

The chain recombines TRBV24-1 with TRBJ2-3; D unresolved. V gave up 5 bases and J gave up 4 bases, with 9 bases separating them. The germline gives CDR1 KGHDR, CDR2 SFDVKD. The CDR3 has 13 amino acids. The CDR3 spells CATSGSSADTQYF. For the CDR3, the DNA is TGTGCCACCAGTGGGTCCTCCGCAGATACGCAGTATTTT.

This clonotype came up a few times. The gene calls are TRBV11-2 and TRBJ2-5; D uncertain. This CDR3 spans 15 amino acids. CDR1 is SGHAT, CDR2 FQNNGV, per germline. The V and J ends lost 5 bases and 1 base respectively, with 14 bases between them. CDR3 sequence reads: CASSPRLLPQETQYF. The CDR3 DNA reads TGTGCCAGCAGCCCAAGACTCCTACCCCAAGAGACCCAGTACTTC.

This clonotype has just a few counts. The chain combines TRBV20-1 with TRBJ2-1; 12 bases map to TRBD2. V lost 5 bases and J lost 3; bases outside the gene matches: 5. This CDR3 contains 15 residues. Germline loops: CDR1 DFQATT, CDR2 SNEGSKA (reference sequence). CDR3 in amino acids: CSARRLAGDYNEQFF. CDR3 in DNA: TGCAGTGCTCGAAGACTAGCGGGGGACTACAATGAGCAGTTCTTC.

The CDR3 nucleotides are TGCAGCGTCAACACGGGGGCCAGCCCAGGGGTGGGCTACACCTTC. Translated: CSVNTGASPGVGYTF. The rearrangement joins TRBV29-1 to TRBJ1-2; perhaps TRBD1 as D (6 bases). The CDR3 extends over 15 amino acids. Deletions cut 6 bases from V and 8 bases from J, with 25 bases between. CDR1 and CDR2 from the germline V gene are SQVTM and ANQGSEA.

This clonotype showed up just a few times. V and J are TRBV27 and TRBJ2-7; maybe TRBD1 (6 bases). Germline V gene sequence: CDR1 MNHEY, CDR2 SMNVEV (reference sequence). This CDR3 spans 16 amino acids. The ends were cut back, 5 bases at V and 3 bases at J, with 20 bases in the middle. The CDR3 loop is CASSTKQGESLYEQYF. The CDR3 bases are TGTGCCAGCAGTACCAAACAGGGAGAGTCACTCTACGAGCAGTACTTC.

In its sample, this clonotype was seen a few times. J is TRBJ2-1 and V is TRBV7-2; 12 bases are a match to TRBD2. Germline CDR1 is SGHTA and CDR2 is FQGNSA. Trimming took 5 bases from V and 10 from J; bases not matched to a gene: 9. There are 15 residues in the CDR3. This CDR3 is CASSPRTSGNWEQFF. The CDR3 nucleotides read TGTGCCAGCAGCCCCCGGACTAGCGGGAATTGGGAGCAGTTCTTC.

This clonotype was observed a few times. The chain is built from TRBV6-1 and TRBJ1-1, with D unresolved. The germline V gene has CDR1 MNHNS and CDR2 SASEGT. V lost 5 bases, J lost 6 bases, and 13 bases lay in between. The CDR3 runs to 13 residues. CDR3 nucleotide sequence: TGTGCCAGCAGTCAACAAAGTCGGTCTGAAGCTTTCTTT. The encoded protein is CASSQQSRSEAFF.

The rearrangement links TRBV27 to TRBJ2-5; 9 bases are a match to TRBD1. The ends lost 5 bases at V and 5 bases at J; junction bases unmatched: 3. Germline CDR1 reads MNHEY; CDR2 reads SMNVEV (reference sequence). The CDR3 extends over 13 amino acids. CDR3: CASSTGGWETQYF. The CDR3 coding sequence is TGTGCCAGCAGTACAGGGGGCTGGGAGACCCAGTACTTC.

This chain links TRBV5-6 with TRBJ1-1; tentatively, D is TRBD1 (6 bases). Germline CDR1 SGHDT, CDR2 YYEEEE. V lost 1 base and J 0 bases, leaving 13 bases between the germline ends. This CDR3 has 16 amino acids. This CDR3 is CASSLSRGTMNTEAFF. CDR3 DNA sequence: TGTGCCAGCAGCTTGAGTCGGGGGACAATGAACACTGAAGCTTTCTTT.

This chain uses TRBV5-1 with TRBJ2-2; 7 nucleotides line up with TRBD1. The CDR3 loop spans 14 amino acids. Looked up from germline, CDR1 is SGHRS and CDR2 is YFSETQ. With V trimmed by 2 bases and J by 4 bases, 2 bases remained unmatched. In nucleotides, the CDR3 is TGCGCCAGCAGCTTCCGGACAGGCACCGGGGAGCTGTTTTTT. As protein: CASSFRTGTGELFF.

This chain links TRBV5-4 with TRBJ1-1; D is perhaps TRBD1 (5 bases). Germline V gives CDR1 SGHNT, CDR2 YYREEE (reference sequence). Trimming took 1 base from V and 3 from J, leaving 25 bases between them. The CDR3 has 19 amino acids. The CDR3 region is CASSLQEVIRAVWHTEAFF. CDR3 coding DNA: TGTGCCAGCAGCTTGCAAGAAGTAATCAGGGCTGTTTGGCACACTGAAGCTTTCTTT.

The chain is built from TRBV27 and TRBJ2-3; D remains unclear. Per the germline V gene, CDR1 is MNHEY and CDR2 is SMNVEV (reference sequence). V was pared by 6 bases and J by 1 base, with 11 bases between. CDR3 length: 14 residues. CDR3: CASRRWSGTDTQYF. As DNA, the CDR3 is TGTGCCAGCAGGCGTTGGAGCGGCACAGATACGCAGTATTTT.

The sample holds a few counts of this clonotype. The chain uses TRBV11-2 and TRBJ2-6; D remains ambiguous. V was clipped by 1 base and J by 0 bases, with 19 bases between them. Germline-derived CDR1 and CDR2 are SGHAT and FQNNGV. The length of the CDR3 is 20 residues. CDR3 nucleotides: TGTGCCAGCAGCTTAGTTCATCGGACGGGCGCAGACTCTGGGGCCAACGTCCTGACTTTC. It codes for CASSLVHRTGADSGANVLTF.

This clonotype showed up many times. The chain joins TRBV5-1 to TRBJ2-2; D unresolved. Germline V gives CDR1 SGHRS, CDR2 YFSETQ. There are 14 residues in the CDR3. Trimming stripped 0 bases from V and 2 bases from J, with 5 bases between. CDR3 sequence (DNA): TGCGCCAGCAGCTTGGGAGCTAACACCGGGGAGCTGTTTTTT. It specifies CASSLGANTGELFF.

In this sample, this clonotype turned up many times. In DNA form, the CDR3 reads TGTGCCAGCAGCTTAGTTTCTGACTACAATGAGCAGTTCTTC. Its translation is CASSLVSDYNEQFF. The chain recombines TRBV7-9 with TRBJ2-1; D uncertain. Germline values: CDR1 SEHNR, CDR2 FQNEAQ (reference sequence). This CDR3 contains 14 residues. Trimming stripped 1 base from V and 3 bases from J, with 7 bases between. The full variable domain, its missing parts supplied by reference TRBV7-9 and TRBJ2-1, is DTGVSQNPRHKITKRGQNVTFRCDPISEHNRLYWYRQTLGQGPEFLTYFQNEAQLEKSRLLSDRFSAERPKGSFSTLEIQRTEQGDSAMYLCASSLVSDYNEQFFGPGTRLTVL.

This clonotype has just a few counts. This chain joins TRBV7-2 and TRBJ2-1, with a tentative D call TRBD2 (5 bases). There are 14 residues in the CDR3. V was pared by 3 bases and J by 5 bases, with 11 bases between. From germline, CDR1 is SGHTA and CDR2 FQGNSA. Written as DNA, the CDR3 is TGTGCCAGCAGCTTCGGCGGGCGGGACAATGAGCAGTTCTTC. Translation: CASSFGGRDNEQFF.